The 5 T cell receptor beta chains listed next were all sequenced from one sample in a study of T-cell reconstitution after alpha-beta-depleted transplantation in children. Unique molecular identifiers were built into the TCRbeta library. TCRdb recomputed calls from the PCR reads with MiXCR, one row per CDR3 protein. The sample carries some 310,000 distinct CDR3 sequences, 20% to 30% recorded once. Sequenced material: PBMCs, mostly from graft donor cells, taken 180 days after TCRalphabeta/CD19-depleted stem cell transplant. All receptors come from a male patient between 10 and 17 years old who had a stem cell transplant for acute lymphoblastic leukemia, so the T cells may come from the graft donor.

V gene TRBV5-1 combines with J gene TRBJ2-5, with D unresolved. Trimming took 0 bases from V and 3 from J, leaving 9 bases between them. Per the germline V gene, CDR1 is SGHRS and CDR2 is YFSETQ. The CDR3 runs to 14 residues. The DNA for the CDR3 is TGCGCCAGCAGCTTGGCGGTAGGCAAAGAGACCCAGTACTTC. Its protein is CASSLAVGKETQYF.

The gene calls are TRBV6-1 and TRBJ2-6; D possibly corresponds to TRBD2 (6 bases). Trimming shortened V by 7 bases and J by 2 bases, and 18 bases separated the two germline ends. This CDR3 has 17 residues. Per germline, CDR1 MNHNS and CDR2 SASEGT. This CDR3 reads CASTLKGGGAGANVLTF. Here the CDR3 DNA reads TGTGCCAGCACACTAAAGGGAGGAGGGGCTGGGGCCAACGTCCTGACTTTC.

This clonotype was recorded a few times. The CDR3 nucleotides are TGTGCCAGCAGCTTGTTCGGACAGGGGATCACAGATACGCAGTATTTT. Translated, it gives CASSLFGQGITDTQYF. J is TRBJ2-3 and V is TRBV11-2; TRBD1 matches 9 bases. Germline CDR1 reads SGHAT; CDR2 reads FQNNGV. This CDR3 has 16 amino acids. After removal of 3 bases from V and 2 bases from J, the junction contained 6 bases not matched to a gene.

This clonotype was seen a few times. This rearrangement joins TRBV29-1 to TRBJ2-3; D is tentatively TRBD1 or TRBD2 (5 bases each). Trimming stripped 8 bases from V and 4 bases from J, with 19 bases between. The CDR3 covers 14 residues. In germline, CDR1 is SQVTM, CDR2 ANQGSEA. As DNA, the CDR3 is TGCAGCATTGCGTGGGGGAGTACGTCAGATACGCAGTATTTT. It is translated as CSIAWGSTSDTQYF.

The chain couples TRBV18 to TRBJ2-7; TRBD2 matches 12 bases. Losses at the gene ends were 3 bases for V and 1 base for J; bases not matched to a gene: 1. CDR3 length equals 15 residues. Germline loops: CDR1 KGHSH, CDR2 LQKENI. This CDR3 reads CASSPTSGSSYEQYF. CDR3 in DNA: TGTGCCAGCTCACCGACTAGCGGGAGTTCCTACGAGCAGTACTTC. Drawing the rest from reference TRBV18 and TRBJ2-7, the complete variable domain is NAGVMQNPRHLVRRRGQEARLRCSPMKGHSHVYWYRQLPEEGLKFMVYLQKENIIDESGMPKERFSAEFPKEGPSILRIQQVVRGDSAAYFCASSPTSGSSYEQYFGPGTRLTVT.